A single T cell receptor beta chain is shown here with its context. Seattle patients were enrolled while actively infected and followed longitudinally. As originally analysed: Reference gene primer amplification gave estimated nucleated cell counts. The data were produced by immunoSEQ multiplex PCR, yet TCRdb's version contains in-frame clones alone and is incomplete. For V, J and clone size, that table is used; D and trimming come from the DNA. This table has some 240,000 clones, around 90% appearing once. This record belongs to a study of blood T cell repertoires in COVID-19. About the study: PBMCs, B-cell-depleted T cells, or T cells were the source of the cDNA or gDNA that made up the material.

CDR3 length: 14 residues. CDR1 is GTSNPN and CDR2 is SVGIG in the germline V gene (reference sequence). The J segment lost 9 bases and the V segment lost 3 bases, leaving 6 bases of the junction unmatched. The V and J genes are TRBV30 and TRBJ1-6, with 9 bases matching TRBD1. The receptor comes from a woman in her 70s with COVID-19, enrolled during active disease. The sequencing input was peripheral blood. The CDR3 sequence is CAWREPGQGSPLHF. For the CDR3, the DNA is TGTGCCTGGAGAGAACCGGGACAGGGTTCACCCCTCCACTTT.